The 2 T cell receptor beta chains reported below all come from one sample, sequenced in a study of blood T cell repertoires in COVID-19. TCRdb's copy holds only in-frame clones and misses some; the assay was immunoSEQ multiplex PCR. In the table there are a few hundred thousand clones, around 80% of which are singletons. Sequenced: PBMCs or T cells enriched from blood (not recorded which). These receptors originate from a man aged 35 to 55 who had been exposed to COVID-19.

The chain couples TRBV5-1 to TRBJ2-7; D is possibly TRBD1 (5 bases). This CDR3 has 11 residues. With 5 bases removed from V and 3 bases from J, the gap between germline ends came to 6 bases. Per the germline V gene, CDR1 is SGHRS and CDR2 is YFSETQ. CDR3 protein: CASRDSYEQYF. CDR3 bases: TGCGCCAGCAGAGACAGCTACGAGCAGTACTTC.

The genes are TRBV5-6 and TRBJ1-1; unclear D gene. The germline gives CDR1 SGHDT, CDR2 YYEEEE. The CDR3 has 14 residues. Trimming cost V 0 bases and J 8 bases, with 14 bases left between them. The CDR3 coding sequence is TGTGCCAGCAGCTTGGACCCCACCGGCGGGGAAGCTTTCTTT. Translation gives CASSLDPTGGEAFF.